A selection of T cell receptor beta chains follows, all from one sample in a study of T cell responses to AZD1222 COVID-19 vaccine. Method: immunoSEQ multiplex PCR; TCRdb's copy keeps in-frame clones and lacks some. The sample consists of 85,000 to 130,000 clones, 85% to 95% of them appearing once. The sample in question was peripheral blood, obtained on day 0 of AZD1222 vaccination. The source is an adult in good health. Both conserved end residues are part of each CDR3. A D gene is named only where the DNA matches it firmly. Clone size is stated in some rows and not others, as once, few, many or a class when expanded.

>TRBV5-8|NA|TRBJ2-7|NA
TGTGCCAGCAGCTTGTGGGGAAGCGGTTCCTACGAGCAGTACTTC
CASSLWGSGSYEQYF
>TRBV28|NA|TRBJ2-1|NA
TGTGCCAGCGGACAGTGGCAGTTCTTC
CASGQWQFF
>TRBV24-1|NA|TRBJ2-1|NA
TGTGCCACCGATGGGGGACCTTACAATGAGCAGTTCTTC
CATDGGPYNEQFF
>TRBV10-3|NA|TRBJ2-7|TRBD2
TGTGCCATCATTCTGAGTGGGAGGGGATCCTACGAGCAGTACTTC
CAIILSGRGSYEQYF
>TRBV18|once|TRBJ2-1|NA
TGTGCCAGCTCACCCAACTTCATCATTGGGCACAATGAGCAGTTCTTC
CASSPNFIIGHNEQFF
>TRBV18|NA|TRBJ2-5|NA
TGTGCCAGCTCACCACCGAGCCAGGAAGAGACCCAGTACTTC
CASSPPSQEETQYF
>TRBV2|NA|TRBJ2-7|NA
TGTGCCAGCAGTGAAACCTTTTTCAGCGGCTACGAGCAGTACTTC
CASSETFFSGYEQYF
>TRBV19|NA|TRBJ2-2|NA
TGTGCCAGTAAGGGACACCAGAACACCGGGGAGCTGTTTTTT
CASKGHQNTGELFF
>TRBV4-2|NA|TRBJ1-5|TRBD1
TGTGCCAGCAGCCAAACGTACAGGGGGCGTCAGCCCCAGCATTTT
CASSQTYRGRQPQHF
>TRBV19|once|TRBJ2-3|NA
TGTGCCAGTAGAAACCTGGACAGTGGGGGCACAGATACGCAGTATTTT
CASRNLDSGGTDTQYF
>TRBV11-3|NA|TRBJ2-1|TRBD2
TGTGCCAGCCGGGCCCCCCTAGCGGAGCACTACAATGAGCAGTTCTTC
CASRAPLAEHYNEQFF
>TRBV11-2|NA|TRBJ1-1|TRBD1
TGTGCCAGCACCGTGGACAGGATCAACACTGAAGCTTTCTTT
CASTVDRINTEAFF
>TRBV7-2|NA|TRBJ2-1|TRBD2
TGTGCCAGCAGCAGAGGGATCTCGGGAGGGGAGCAGTTCTTC
CASSRGISGGEQFF
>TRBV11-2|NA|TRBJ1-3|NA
TGTGCCAGCAGCTTGAGGGGGTTATCTGGAAACACCATATATTTT
CASSLRGLSGNTIYF
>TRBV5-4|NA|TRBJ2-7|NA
TGTGCCAGCAGCAGATGGGGCGGGACCTACGAGCAGTACTTC
CASSRWGGTYEQYF
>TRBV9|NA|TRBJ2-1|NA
TGTGCCAGCAGCGTCGAGCGGACTTCCTACAATGAGCAGTTCTTC
CASSVERTSYNEQFF
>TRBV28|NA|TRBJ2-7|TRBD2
TGTGCCAGCAGTGGGGCGGGAGTAGTATACGAGCAGTACTTC
CASSGAGVVYEQYF
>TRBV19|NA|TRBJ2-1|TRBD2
TGTGCCAGTAGTATAGCCCATAGACTAGCGGGAGACAATGAGCAGTTCTTC
CASSIAHRLAGDNEQFF
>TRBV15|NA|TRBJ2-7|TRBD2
TGTGCCACCAGCCCCCGGGTCGCGTCTAGCGGGAGTATGACGTACGAGCAGTACTTC
CATSPRVASSGSMTYEQYF
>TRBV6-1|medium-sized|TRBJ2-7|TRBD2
TGTGCCAGCAGTGAAGAAGGGACTAGCTCCTACGAGCAGTACTTC
CASSEEGTSSYEQYF
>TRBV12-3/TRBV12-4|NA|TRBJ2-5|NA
TGTGCCAGCAGTGGAGAGACCCAGTACTTC
CASSGETQYF
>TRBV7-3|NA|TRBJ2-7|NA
TGTGCCAGCAGCCCTAGGTGGGCCGACGAGCAGTACTTC
CASSPRWADEQYF
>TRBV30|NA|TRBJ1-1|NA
TGTGCCTGGAGTCCCCAAGCGAACACTGAAGCTTTCTTT
CAWSPQANTEAFF
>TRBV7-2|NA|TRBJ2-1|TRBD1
TGTGCCAGCAGCTACCCTGGGGACAGAAGGGACAATGAGCAGTTCTTC
CASSYPGDRRDNEQFF
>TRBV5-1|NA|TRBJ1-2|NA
TGCGCCAGCAGCCAGACAGAGGCCTATGGCTACACCTTC
CASSQTEAYGYTF
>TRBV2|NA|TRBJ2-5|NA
TGTGCCAGCAGTAAGGGCTTCCTCGTAGGGACCCAGTACTTC
CASSKGFLVGTQYF
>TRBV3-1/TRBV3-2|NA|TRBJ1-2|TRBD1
TGTGCCAGCAGTTCACGACAGGGTAACTATGGCTACACCTTC
CASSSRQGNYGYTF
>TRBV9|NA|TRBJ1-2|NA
TGTGCCAGCAGCGGCTCCGCGGCAGTCTATGGCTACACCTTC
CASSGSAAVYGYTF
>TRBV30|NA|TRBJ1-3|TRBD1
TGTGCCTCCTCCGGGACAGCACGAAACACCATATATTTT
CASSGTARNTIYF
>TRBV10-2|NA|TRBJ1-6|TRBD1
TGCGCCAGCAGCAAAGGACAGGGAATTAATTCACCCCTCCACTTT
CASSKGQGINSPLHF
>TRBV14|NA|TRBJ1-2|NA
TGTGCCAGCAGGGACGTTAACTATGGCTACACCTTC
CASRDVNYGYTF
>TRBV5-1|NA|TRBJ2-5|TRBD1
TGCGCCAGCAGCTTGGGGGACAGGGGGCAGGAGACCCAGTACTTC
CASSLGDRGQETQYF
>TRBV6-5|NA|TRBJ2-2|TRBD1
TGTGCCAGCAGTTACGGACAGGGTCCATATTCAGGGGAGCTGTTTTTT
CASSYGQGPYSGELFF
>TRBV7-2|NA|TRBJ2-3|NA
TGTGCCAGCAGCGAGGTAGGCACAGATACGCAGTATTTT
CASSEVGTDTQYF
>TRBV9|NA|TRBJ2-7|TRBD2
TGTGCCAGCAGCCCCCGACTAGCGGGAGTCTCCGAGCAGTACTTC
CASSPRLAGVSEQYF
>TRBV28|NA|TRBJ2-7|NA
TGTGCCAGCAGTGCCTCCTCAGCGGAGGCCTACGAGCAGTACTTC
CASSASSAEAYEQYF
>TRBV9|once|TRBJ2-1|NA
TGTGCCAGCAGCATGGGGGATGAGCAGTTCTTC
CASSMGDEQFF
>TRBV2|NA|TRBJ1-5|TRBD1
TGTGCCAGCGGGACAGGACAGGGAGGCCGTTGGCCCCAGCATTTT
CASGTGQGGRWPQHF
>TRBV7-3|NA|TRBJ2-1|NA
TGTGCCAGCAGCTTAGGACTACCGGCCTACAATGAGCAGTTCTTC
CASSLGLPAYNEQFF
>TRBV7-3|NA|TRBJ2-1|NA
TGTGCCAGCAGCCGTACTAACAATGAGCAGTTCTTC
CASSRTNNEQFF
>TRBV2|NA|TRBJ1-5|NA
TGTGCCAGCAGTGAATGGAATCAGCCCCAGCATTTT
CASSEWNQPQHF
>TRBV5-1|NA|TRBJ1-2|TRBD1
TGCGCCAGCAGCTTGAGCCAGGGGGCAGATGGCTACACCTTC
CASSLSQGADGYTF
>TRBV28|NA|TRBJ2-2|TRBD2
TGTGCCAGTGAGCGGGAGGACACCGGGGAGCTGTTTTTT
CASEREDTGELFF
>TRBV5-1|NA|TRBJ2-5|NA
TGCGCCAGCAGCTTGGGGGCTGTAGCCCCAGAGACCCAGTACTTC
CASSLGAVAPETQYF